These 18 T cell receptor beta chains originate from one sample sequenced in a study of T cell repertoires in cytomegalovirus infection. For these TCRs, the target antigens are not known. Each CDR3 protein is one row after TCRdb ran MiXCR on the reads. The sample includes some 110,000 distinct CDR3 sequences, around 10% of them seen just once. The sequencing sample was made of PBMCs, sequenced either directly or after in vitro stimulation (not recorded which). These receptors originate from a human donor in good health (CMV status not recorded). Some clones in this sample may be carry-over from other donors' samples.

The chain uses TRBV3-1 and TRBJ2-2; 14 bases agree with TRBD2. This CDR3 has 18 amino acids. With V trimmed by 3 bases and J by 6 bases, 9 bases remained unmatched. Germline-derived CDR1 and CDR2 are LGHDT and YNNKEL (reference sequence). The CDR3 nucleotides read TGTGCCAGCAGCCAGGGAGGACTAGCGGGAGGATTGTCCGGGGAGCTGTTTTTT. Translated: CASSQGGLAGGLSGELFF. Full variable domain (remainder filled in from reference TRBV3-1 and TRBJ2-2): DTAVSQTPKYLVTQMGNDKSIKCEQNLGHDTMYWYKQDSKKFLKIMFSYNNKELIINETVPNRFSPKSPDKAHLNLHINSLELGDSAVYFCASSQGGLAGGLSGELFFGEGSRLTVL.

This chain joins TRBV30 and TRBJ2-1, with 13 nucleotides matching TRBD2. The CDR3 contains 18 residues. Trimming took 1 base from V and 8 from J; bases not matched to a gene: 14. From germline, CDR1 is GTSNPN and CDR2 SVGIG (reference sequence). The CDR3 DNA reads TGTGCCTGGAGTGACCTCCTCAGGACTAGCGGGAGTGTCTATGAGCAGTTCTTC. Residues: CAWSDLLRTSGSVYEQFF.

This clonotype was observed at least ten times. The CDR3 coding sequence is TGTGCCAGCAGCTTATCCGGCGGGAGTAGGACCTACGAGCAGTACTTC. It is translated as CASSLSGGSRTYEQYF. The chain joins TRBV7-2 to TRBJ2-7, with 7 nucleotides matching TRBD2. The CDR3 length is 16 residues. Germline-derived CDR1 and CDR2 are SGHTA and FQGNSA. The junction had 9 bases not matched to a gene; V was cut back by 2 bases and J by 2 bases.

The chain uses TRBV4-1 and TRBJ2-3, with TRBD2 as a possible D gene (6 bases). The CDR3 is 17 residues long. Germline CDR1 MGHRA, CDR2 YSYEKL. Trimming took off 0 bases at V and 2 bases at J, with 15 bases between the two ends. The CDR3 DNA sequence: TGCGCCAGCAGCCAAGATGGCGGGATAGACTACACAGATACGCAGTATTTT. As protein: CASSQDGGIDYTDTQYF.

This clonotype was seen many times. This chain joins TRBV12-3 or TRBV12-4 and TRBJ1-5, with D possibly matching TRBD1 (5 bases). The CDR3 is 15 residues long. Trimming took off 2 bases at V and 3 bases at J, with 11 bases between the two ends. CDR3 sequence reads: CASSLILGDNQPQHF. The CDR3 DNA reads TGTGCCAGCAGTTTAATATTAGGGGACAATCAGCCCCAGCATTTT.

This clonotype was seen at least ten times. The V and J genes are TRBV11-3 and TRBJ2-1, with D possibly being TRBD1 or TRBD2 (5 bases each). Trimming took off 5 bases at V and 6 bases at J, with 17 bases between the two ends. The CDR3 contains 15 residues. Germline V gene sequence: CDR1 SGHNT, CDR2 YENEEA. The CDR3 DNA reads TGTGCCAGCAGCGATCGAAGATGGGGGTTCAATGAGCAGTTCTTC. Translating gives CASSDRRWGFNEQFF.

This clonotype was counted ten times or more. J is TRBJ2-5 and V is TRBV5-4; TRBD2 matches 8 bases. Unmatched junction bases numbered 14, after V lost 3 bases and J lost 4 bases. CDR3 length: 17 residues. Germline values: CDR1 SGHNT, CDR2 YYREEE (reference sequence). The CDR3 sequence: CASSSRRGAGVRETQYF. Here the CDR3 DNA reads TGTGCCAGCAGCTCCCGTCGGGGAGCGGGAGTGAGAGAGACCCAGTACTTC.

This clonotype was seen many times. J is TRBJ1-5 and V is TRBV28; 7 nucleotides agree with TRBD1. Germline trimming cut 6 bases from V and 4 bases from J; bases unmatched to any gene: 9. The length of the CDR3 is 15 residues. Germline assignment: CDR1 MDHEN and CDR2 SYDVKM. The CDR3 region has the DNA TGTGCCAGCAGCCGACAGGGTCCCTCTAATCAGCCCCAGCATTTT. Amino acids: CASSRQGPSNQPQHF.

The chain is built from TRBV20-1 and TRBJ2-7, with 9 bases matching TRBD2. Germline lookup yields CDR1 DFQATT and CDR2 SNEGSKA (reference sequence). CDR3 length equals 15 residues. The trim removed 4 bases at V and 3 bases at J, leaving 10 bases unmatched. The DNA for the CDR3 is TGCAGTGCTATCATAGGCGGGAGGGAGGGCTACGAGCAGTACTTC. Amino acids: CSAIIGGREGYEQYF.

The rearrangement uses TRBV7-2 and TRBJ2-1; 7 bases map to TRBD2. This CDR3 region has 15 residues. Trimming cost V 1 base and J 10 bases; bases outside gene matches: 10. Germline V gene lookup returns CDR1 SGHTA and CDR2 FQGNSA. The CDR3 loop reads CASSLGQGGSNEQFF. CDR3 sequence (DNA): TGTGCCAGCAGCTTAGGGCAGGGCGGGAGCAACGAGCAGTTCTTC.

DNA of the CDR3: TGTGCCACCAGCAGATCCGGGACAGGGGGCTACGAGCAGTACTTC. Translation gives CATSRSGTGGYEQYF. The chain combines TRBV15 with TRBJ2-7; 11 nucleotides agree with TRBD1. The germline CDR1 and CDR2 sequences are LNHNV and YYDKDF (reference sequence). The V gene end was trimmed by 2 bases and the J gene end by 3 bases; junction bases not matched to a gene: 3. This CDR3 region has 15 residues.

This clonotype was counted many times. V is TRBV28 and J is TRBJ2-7; D assignment may be TRBD1 or TRBD2 (5 bases each). The CDR3 is 12 residues long. V shed 2 bases and J shed 7 bases, with 9 bases lying between them. The germline V gene has CDR1 MDHEN and CDR2 SYDVKM. For the CDR3, the DNA is TGTGCCAGCAGTTTACAGGGACGGGAGCAGTACTTC. As protein: CASSLQGREQYF.

This clonotype appeared many times. The chain links TRBV7-9 to TRBJ1-6, with 7 bases that match TRBD1. The CDR3 length is 17 residues. Losses at the gene ends were 0 bases for V and 8 bases for J; bases not matched to a gene: 10. Germline V gene data show CDR1 as SEHNR and CDR2 as FQNEAQ (reference sequence). The CDR3 DNA is TGTGCCAGCAGCTTAGCGTCCGGGACAGTTCCTTATTCACCCCTCCACTTT. Translation gives CASSLASGTVPYSPLHF.

There are many counts of this clonotype. The rearrangement uses TRBV18 and TRBJ2-1; D remains ambiguous. V was cut by 2 bases and J by 6 bases, with 17 bases left in between. In germline, CDR1 is KGHSH, CDR2 LQKENI. The CDR3 has 16 amino acids. CDR3 in amino acids: CASSPGNRLAGNEQFF. Here the CDR3 DNA reads TGTGCCAGCTCACCAGGCAATAGACTCGCCGGCAATGAGCAGTTCTTC. The full variable domain, with the rest looked up from reference TRBV18 and TRBJ2-1, is NAGVMQNPRHLVRRRGQEARLRCSPMKGHSHVYWYRQLPEEGLKFMVYLQKENIIDESGMPKERFSAEFPKEGPSILRIQQVVRGDSAAYFCASSPGNRLAGNEQFFGPGTRLTVL.

The chain uses TRBV6-2 or TRBV6-3 and TRBJ2-7; 7 bases are a match to TRBD2. Germline CDR1 is MNHEY and CDR2 is SVGEGT. The V and J ends lost 0 bases and 3 bases, in that order; junction bases with no gene match: 8. The CDR3 has 16 residues. The CDR3 loop reads CASSYSFGGGLYEQYF. Here the CDR3 DNA reads TGTGCCAGCAGTTACTCTTTCGGCGGGGGTCTCTACGAGCAGTACTTC.

The V and J genes are TRBV18 and TRBJ2-7; tentatively, D is TRBD2 (6 bases). V lost 1 base and J lost 0, with 10 bases in between. The CDR3 spans 15 residues. CDR1 is KGHSH, CDR2 LQKENI, per germline. CDR3 protein: CASSPRRGNSYEQYV. CDR3 DNA: TGTGCCAGCTCACCACGGCGGGGCAACTCCTACGAGCAGTACGTC.

In its sample, this clonotype was seen a few times. The V gene is TRBV7-9, the J gene TRBJ2-1; weak D call: TRBD2 (5 bases). This CDR3 is 12 amino acids long. Trimming took off 6 bases at V and 10 bases at J, with 13 bases between the two ends. The V gene's germline CDR1 is SEHNR and CDR2 FQNEAQ (reference sequence). CDR3: CASSPRGSEQFF. The DNA for the CDR3 is TGTGCCAGCAGTCCAAGAGGGTCCGAGCAGTTCTTC.

This chain links TRBV27 with TRBJ1-5, with 7 bases fitting TRBD1. With V trimmed by 5 bases and J by 8 bases, 9 bases remained unmatched. CDR1 is MNHEY, CDR2 SMNVEV, per germline (reference sequence). This CDR3 contains 14 residues. The CDR3 bases are TGTGCCAGCAGTCCCCAGGGGACAGTTGAGCCCCAGCATTTT. Translated, it gives CASSPQGTVEPQHF.